The 20 T cell receptor beta chains below were found in one sample sequenced in a study of PD-1 blockade in classical Hodgkin lymphoma. Every patient relapsed after autologous stem cell transplantation, and brentuximab vedotin exposure varied. Sequencing used immunoSEQ multiplex PCR; TCRdb keeps in-frame clones, though not all of them. The sample carries about 24,000 clones, 70% to 80% recorded once. Here the sequenced sample was peripheral blood mononuclear cells (PBMCs), taken at baseline. The receptors shown here come from a human donor with classical Hodgkin lymphoma.

This rearrangement joins TRBV7-2 to TRBJ2-1; TRBD1 might be the D (5 bases). Germline V gene data show CDR1 as SGHTA and CDR2 as FQGNSA. Trimming left V 1 base short and J 13 bases short, with 14 bases between. This CDR3 is built from 13 residues. CDR3 nucleotides: TGTGCCAGCAGCTTAGACGAGAGGACACCACAGTTCTTC. It is translated as CASSLDERTPQFF.

The chain carries TRBV19 and TRBJ1-5; tentative D call: TRBD1 (5 bases). Trimming removed 7 bases from V and 6 bases from J, with 10 bases in between. Per the germline V gene, CDR1 is LNHDA and CDR2 is SQIVND (reference sequence). The CDR3 is made up of 12 amino acids. The CDR3 sequence: CASNRGFQPQHF. The DNA of the CDR3 is TGTGCCAGTAATAGGGGATTTCAGCCCCAGCATTTT. Filled out from reference TRBV19 and TRBJ1-5, the complete variable domain reads DGGITQSPKYLFRKEGQNVTLSCEQNLNHDAMYWYRQDPGQGLRLIYYSQIVNDFQKGDIAEGYSVSREKKESFPLTVTSAQKNPTAFYLCASNRGFQPQHFGDGTRLSIL.

The sample holds a few counts of this clone. The rearrangement links TRBV28 to TRBJ2-3; D gene unclear. Germline V gene data show CDR1 as MDHEN and CDR2 as SYDVKM. V was trimmed by 3 bases and J by 1 base, leaving 5 bases between them. CDR3 length equals 13 residues. The CDR3 nucleotides read TGTGCCAGCAGTTTCAGTGGCACAGATACGCAGTATTTT. As protein: CASSFSGTDTQYF.

V is TRBV11-2 and J is TRBJ1-1; D gene unclear. The CDR3 covers 13 residues. Germline CDR1 is SGHAT and CDR2 is FQNNGV. The ends were cut back, 4 bases at V and 1 base at J, with 7 bases in the middle. CDR3 sequence (DNA): TGTGCCAGCAGCTCATCCCGGAACACTGAAGCTTTCTTT. Amino acid sequence: CASSSSRNTEAFF.

The chain is built from TRBV21-1 and TRBJ2-1; the D call in the table, TRBD2, was not verified against the DNA. TRBV21-1 is annotated as a pseudogene. This CDR3 is 15 amino acids long. The CDR3 nucleotides read TGTGCCAGCAGCAAAGCTAGCGGGGTCTACAATGAGCAGTTCTTC. It is translated as CASSKASGVYNEQFF.

The chain recombines TRBV28 with TRBJ2-7; tentatively, D is TRBD1 or TRBD2 (6 bases each). Trimming stripped 3 bases from V and 2 bases from J, with 17 bases between. The CDR3 spans 16 residues. The germline V gene has CDR1 MDHEN and CDR2 SYDVKM. CDR3 loop: CASSFFIGGSAYEQYF. The CDR3 nucleotides read TGTGCCAGCAGTTTTTTTATCGGGGGCTCAGCCTACGAGCAGTACTTC.

The chain employs TRBV5-1 and TRBJ1-2; no clear D. The CDR3 sequence is 17 residues long. Germline V CDR1 and CDR2: SGHRS, YFSETQ. V was clipped by 0 bases and J by 8 bases, with 23 bases between them. The CDR3 here is CASSLALFSRPGEGYTF. The CDR3 nucleotides are TGCGCCAGCAGCTTGGCGCTTTTCAGTCGGCCGGGTGAAGGCTACACCTTC.

The chain couples TRBV2 to TRBJ1-2, with a possible D match to TRBD1 (6 bases). Germline-derived CDR1 and CDR2 are SNHLY and FYNNEI. V was shortened by 7 bases and J by 2 bases, with 14 bases between the two germline ends. The CDR3 has 14 residues. The DNA of the CDR3 is TGTGCCAGCAAATGGGGGCTTCAGAACTATGGCTACACCTTC. Translating it yields CASKWGLQNYGYTF.

This chain joins TRBV5-5 and TRBJ1-6; D ambiguous. V gave up 6 bases and J gave up 5 bases, with 15 bases separating them. CDR1 SGHKS and CDR2 YYEKEE come from the germline V gene (reference sequence). The CDR3 is 15 amino acids. CDR3 nucleotide sequence: TGTGCCAGCACCCTAGGCCGGTTTAATAATTCACCCCTCCACTTT. It translates to CASTLGRFNNSPLHF.

The gene calls are TRBV2 and TRBJ1-2; possibly TRBD1 for D (5 bases). V lost 8 bases, J lost 2 bases, and 12 bases lay in between. The CDR3 contains 13 residues. Per the germline V gene, CDR1 is SNHLY and CDR2 is FYNNEI. For the CDR3, the DNA is TGTGCCAGCGGCCAGTGGGGCAACTATGGCTACACCTTC. As protein: CASGQWGNYGYTF.

The chain joins TRBV19 to TRBJ1-4; D is undetermined. V was shortened by 2 bases and J by 0 bases, with 10 bases between the two germline ends. CDR1 LNHDA and CDR2 SQIVND come from the germline V gene (reference sequence). The CDR3 extends over 16 amino acids. This chain's CDR3 is CASSIKGVTTNEKLFF. The CDR3 bases are TGTGCCAGTAGTATAAAGGGAGTCACAACTAATGAAAAACTGTTTTTT.

The chain recombines TRBV4-3 with TRBJ1-2; D possibly corresponds to TRBD1 (5 bases). V dropped 0 bases and J dropped 4 bases, with 12 bases sitting between them. The CDR3 extends over 15 amino acids. CDR1 is LGHNA, CDR2 YSLEER, per germline. The CDR3 DNA reads as TGCGCCAGCAGCCAAGATACGGGGGGAGGCTATGGCTACACCTTC. Encoded protein: CASSQDTGGGYGYTF.

The chain recombines TRBV6-6 with TRBJ1-1, with D perhaps matching TRBD1 (5 bases). Per germline, CDR1 MNHNY and CDR2 SVGAGI (reference sequence). V was shortened by 2 bases and J by 4 bases, with 14 bases between the two germline ends. The CDR3 is 15 amino acids. The CDR3 reads CASSYDWGRGTEAFF. The CDR3 DNA is TGTGCCAGCAGTTACGATTGGGGACGTGGCACTGAAGCTTTCTTT.

This chain uses TRBV5-1 with TRBJ1-1; tentatively, D is TRBD1 (5 bases). The V end was cut by 1 base, the J end by 2 bases, with 9 bases between. Germline V gives CDR1 SGHRS, CDR2 YFSETQ. This CDR3 has 14 residues. DNA for the CDR3: TGCGCCAGCAGCTTGACCACAGGAAACACTGAAGCTTTCTTT. Translating gives CASSLTTGNTEAFF.

This chain joins TRBV11-3 and TRBJ2-1; 10 bases are shared with TRBD1. The CDR3 has 16 amino acids. In germline, CDR1 is SGHNT, CDR2 YENEEA. V shed 5 bases and J 8 bases; nucleotides not matched to a gene: 12. CDR3 DNA: TGTGCCAGCAGCCCAGGGGGACAGGGGAAGGAGGATGAGCAGTTCTTC. Its protein is CASSPGGQGKEDEQFF. Full variable domain (missing parts from reference TRBV11-3 and TRBJ2-1): EAGVVQSPRYKIIEKKQPVAFWCNPISGHNTLYWYLQNLGQGPELLIRYENEEAVDDSQLPKDRFSAERLKGVDSTLKIQPAELGDSAVYLCASSPGGQGKEDEQFFGPGTRLTVL.

The rearrangement joins TRBV6-5 to TRBJ2-7; 12 bases align to TRBD2. Germline loops: CDR1 MNHEY, CDR2 SVGAGI. This CDR3 has 16 amino acids. Germline trimming cut 2 bases from V and 1 base from J; bases unmatched to any gene: 3. Here the CDR3 reads CASSYGGTSGSYEQYF. The DNA of the CDR3 is TGTGCCAGCAGTTACGGCGGGACTAGCGGGTCCTACGAGCAGTACTTC.

The chain employs TRBV29-1 and TRBJ1-1; D unresolved. V was clipped by 3 bases and J by 5 bases, with 10 bases between them. The length of the CDR3 is 12 residues. Germline CDR1 is SQVTM and CDR2 is ANQGSEA. CDR3 in amino acids: CSVEAARTEAFF. CDR3 sequence (DNA): TGCAGCGTTGAGGCTGCGAGGACTGAAGCTTTCTTT. The full variable domain, completed using reference TRBV29-1 and TRBJ1-1, is SAVISQKPSRDICQRGTSLTIQCQVDSQVTMMFWYRQQPGQSLTLIATANQGSEATYESGFVIDKFPISRPNLTFSTLTVSNMSPEDSSIYLCSVEAARTEAFFGQGTRLTVV.

The chain carries TRBV25-1 and TRBJ1-6; tentative D call: TRBD1 (5 bases). V lost 1 base, J lost 8 bases, and 9 bases lay in between. The CDR3 extends over 14 amino acids. Germline CDR1 reads MGHDK; CDR2 reads SYGVNS. The CDR3, as DNA: TGTGCCAGCAGTGAATTTGGGGGTCATTCACCCCTCCACTTT. Translation: CASSEFGGHSPLHF. Combining the CDR3 with reference TRBV25-1 and TRBJ1-6 gives the whole variable domain EADIYQTPRYLVIGTGKKITLECSQTMGHDKMYWYQQDPGMELHLIHYSYGVNSTEKGDLSSESTVSRIRTEHFPLTLESARPSHTSQYLCASSEFGGHSPLHFGNGTRLTVT.

The J gene is TRBJ2-6, the V gene TRBV19; D remains unclear. The CDR3 has 15 amino acids. Germline values: CDR1 LNHDA, CDR2 SQIVND (reference sequence). Trimming removed 3 bases at V and 1 base at J, with 7 bases between. CDR3 region: CASSIGRSGANVLTF. CDR3 DNA sequence: TGTGCCAGTAGTATTGGCAGGTCTGGGGCCAACGTCCTGACTTTC.

The chain uses TRBV6-1 and TRBJ2-2; TRBD1 matches 7 bases. This CDR3 has 14 residues. Germline assignment: CDR1 MNHNS and CDR2 SASEGT. The junction had 10 bases not matched to a gene; V was cut back by 8 bases and J by 7 bases. As DNA, the CDR3 is TGTGCCAGCTTACAGGGGAATTGGGGCGGGGAGCTGTTTTTT. Its protein product is CASLQGNWGGELFF.